The sequence of this T cell receptor beta chain was determined in a study of cytomegalovirus exposure and HLA in healthy donors. Primers included in the PCR were 60 Vbeta and 13 Jbeta primers. The protocol was immunoSEQ multiplex PCR, while the TCRdb copy is restricted to in-frame clones and leaves out a portion. The sample includes 93,000 or so clones, 65% to 80% of them seen just once. Only a few counts were recorded for this clone. Its target is unknown. Notes on the study in general: Approximately 160 TCR beta chains were listed as cytomegalovirus-associated. Immune exposure data for these donors was limited to CMV serostatus. Presence/absence comparisons presumed near-even sequencing depth among donors. TCR sequences were mostly rare, though some public TCRs occurred in many donors.

This clonotype was obtained from a woman under 30 in good health and CMV-seropositive. The sample consisted of PBMCs.

CDR3 residues: CASSPADSSNQPQHF. Written as DNA, the CDR3 is TGTGCCAGCAGTCCCGCAGACAGTAGCAATCAGCCCCAGCATTTT. The V and J genes are TRBV28 and TRBJ1-5; TRBD1 is a possible D gene (5 bases). The CDR3 has 15 residues. Germline V gives CDR1 MDHEN, CDR2 SYDVKM. V was shortened by 5 bases and J by 0 bases, with 11 bases between the two germline ends.